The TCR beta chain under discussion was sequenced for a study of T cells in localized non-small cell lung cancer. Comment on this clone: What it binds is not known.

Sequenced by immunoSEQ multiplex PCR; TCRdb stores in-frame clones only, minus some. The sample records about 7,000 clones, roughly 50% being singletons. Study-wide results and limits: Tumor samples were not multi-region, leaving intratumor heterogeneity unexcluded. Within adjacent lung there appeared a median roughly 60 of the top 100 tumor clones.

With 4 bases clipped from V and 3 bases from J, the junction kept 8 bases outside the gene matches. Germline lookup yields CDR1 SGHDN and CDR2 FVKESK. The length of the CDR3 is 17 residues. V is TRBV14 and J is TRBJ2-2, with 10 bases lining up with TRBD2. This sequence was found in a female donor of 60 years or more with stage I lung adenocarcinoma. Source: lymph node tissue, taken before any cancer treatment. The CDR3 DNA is TGTGCCAGCAGCCGCAAAGCGGGGGGGCTTTACACCGGGGAGCTGTTTTTT. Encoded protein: CASSRKAGGLYTGELFF.